The rows below give T cell receptor beta chains drawn from one sample of a study of blood T cell repertoires in COVID-19. Method: immunoSEQ multiplex PCR; TCRdb's copy keeps in-frame clones and lacks some. There are a few hundred thousand clones in the sample; approximately 84% occur only once, and 6.6% lies in the top ten. The sequenced sample was PBMCs or T cells enriched from blood (not recorded which). Receptors originate from a woman in her 50s who had been exposed to COVID-19. The CDR3 runs from the conserved cysteine through the conserved F or W. A D gene is named only where the DNA matches it firmly. Clone sizes are given selectively: once, few, many, or a class where the clone is expanded.

d_call	j_call	v_call	clone_size	cdr3_nt	cdr3_aa
TRBD1	TRBJ2-5	TRBV24-1	-	TGTGCCACCAGTGATTGGACAGGGGGAGAGACCCAGTACTTC	CATSDWTGGETQYF
-	TRBJ1-5	TRBV6-2/TRBV6-3	-	TGTGCCAGCAGTTACCCGGGGGGGCCCCAGCATTTT	CASSYPGGPQHF
TRBD1	TRBJ1-2	TRBV4-2	-	TGTGCCAGCAGCCAGCACCTCGTGACAGGGGGCTACACCTTC	CASSQHLVTGGYTF
-	TRBJ1-1	TRBV21-1	-	TGTGCCAGCAGCAAATTAAGACACCTGAACACTGAAGCTTTCTTT	CASSKLRHLNTEAFF
-	TRBJ2-7	TRBV19	-	TGTGCCAGTAGTCGGGCGGAGGAGTACGAGCAGTACTTC	CASSRAEEYEQYF
-	TRBJ1-4	TRBV5-1	-	TGCGCCAGCAGTGGGGGGTTACCCAATGAAAAACTGTTTTTT	CASSGGLPNEKLFF
-	TRBJ1-2	TRBV28	-	TGTGCCAGCAGTCCCGGTGTGGGGGCCCCCACTACTAACTATGGCTACACCTTC	CASSPGVGAPTTNYGYTF
-	TRBJ1-2	TRBV28	-	TGTGCCAGCAGTGGGGACAATAACCTCTATGGCTACACCTTC	CASSGDNNLYGYTF
-	TRBJ2-7	TRBV27	-	TGTGCCAGCAAGCGGGGCAGGGGAGCCTTCGAGCAGTACTTC	CASKRGRGAFEQYF
-	TRBJ2-2	TRBV7-2	-	TGTGCCAGCAGCTCGGGCGGGTTAAACACCGGGGAGCTGTTTTTT	CASSSGGLNTGELFF
-	TRBJ1-1	TRBV28	few	TGTGCCACCACGGACAAGAAAGCTTTCTTT	CATTDKKAFF
-	TRBJ2-6	TRBV28	-	TGTGCCAGCAGGCAACAGGGATCTGGGGCCAACGTCCTGACTTTC	CASRQQGSGANVLTF
TRBD1	TRBJ2-1	TRBV19	-	TGTGCCAGTAGTATAACGACAGGGATCCGTGAGCAGTTCTTC	CASSITTGIREQFF
-	TRBJ1-5	TRBV2	-	TGTGCCAGCAGCGATTCAGGCACAGGGCTTAGGGGCAATCAGCCCCAGCATTTT	CASSDSGTGLRGNQPQHF
-	TRBJ2-4	TRBV5-4	once	TGTGCCAGCAGCTCCGGCGTGCGGGCCAAAAACATTCAGTACTTC	CASSSGVRAKNIQYF
TRBD1	TRBJ2-5	TRBV4-3	-	TGCGCCAGCAGCCTAAAATGGGACAGGCGTCAAGAGACCCAGTACTTC	CASSLKWDRRQETQYF
-	TRBJ1-2	TRBV15	once	TGTGCCACCAGCAGAGATTCTCAGGTTTCCAAAGGCTACACCTTC	CATSRDSQVSKGYTF
-	TRBJ1-5	TRBV19	once	TGTGCCAGTAGTATGACAGGAATCAATCAGCCCCAGCATTTT	CASSMTGINQPQHF
TRBD1	TRBJ1-2	TRBV19	few	TGTGCCAGTAGTAACCAGGGGGGATATGGCTACACCTTC	CASSNQGGYGYTF
-	TRBJ2-5	TRBV5-4	-	TGTGCCAGCAGCCCTAGCCCTTTCCAAGAGACCCAGTACTTC	CASSPSPFQETQYF
TRBD2	TRBJ2-1	TRBV10-2	-	TGCGCCAGCAGAAGTAGCGGGGGGGGCAATGAGCAGTTCTTC	CASRSSGGGNEQFF
-	TRBJ2-7	TRBV29-1	once	TGCAGCGTTGTCGTTTACTACGAGCAGTACTTC	CSVVVYYEQYF
TRBD2	TRBJ2-1	TRBV5-5	-	TGTGCCAGCAGCCATTTTCTACCTACTAGCGGGGACTATGAGCAGTTCTTC	CASSHFLPTSGDYEQFF
-	TRBJ1-1	TRBV4-2	once	TGTGCCAGCAGCCCCCTGGACCGAGGGGGGAACACTGAAGCTTTCTTT	CASSPLDRGGNTEAFF
TRBD1	TRBJ2-2	TRBV14	few	TGTGCCAGCAGCCAAGCCAGGGGGCTTAGCGGGGAGCTGTTTTTT	CASSQARGLSGELFF
-	TRBJ1-1	TRBV5-1	-	TGCGCCAGCAGCTCCTGGACTGGGAACACTGAAGCTTTCTTT	CASSSWTGNTEAFF
-	TRBJ1-1	TRBV7-2	-	TGTGCCAGCAGCTTTGCGAGGGTGAACACTGAAGCTTTCTTT	CASSFARVNTEAFF
-	TRBJ1-1	TRBV18	once	TGTGCCAGCTCGCACCGGGACACAATCACTGAAGCTTTCTTT	CASSHRDTITEAFF
TRBD2	TRBJ2-7	TRBV10-3	-	TGTGCCATCAGTGAGTCGCGGGGACGGGGGGACTACGAGCAGTACTTC	CAISESRGRGDYEQYF
-	TRBJ1-1	TRBV18	-	TGTGCCAGCTCACTAGGGGACTGGAACACTGAAGCTTTCTTT	CASSLGDWNTEAFF
-	TRBJ2-1	TRBV6-1	-	TGTGCCAGCAGTGAATTTAGGGGGGGACCCAATGAGCAGTTCTTC	CASSEFRGGPNEQFF
TRBD1	TRBJ1-2	TRBV19	-	TGTGCCAGTAGGCGTGACAGGGTTGGAGACGGCTACACCTTC	CASRRDRVGDGYTF
-	TRBJ2-1	TRBV9	-	TGTGCCAGCAGCGCCACAGGGCATAATGAGCAGTTCTTC	CASSATGHNEQFF
-	TRBJ1-2	TRBV6-6	-	TGTGCCACCGTGAGAGGAATCGGTGGCTACACCTTC	CATVRGIGGYTF
-	TRBJ1-5	TRBV7-2	-	TGTGCCAGCGCCGACAGTGTCGGGCCGCCCCAGCATTTT	CASADSVGPPQHF
TRBD1	TRBJ2-1	TRBV5-4	-	TGTGCCAGCAGCTTCCTGGCGGGACAGGGGGCAACTGAGCAGTTCTTC	CASSFLAGQGATEQFF
TRBD1	TRBJ2-7	TRBV6-5	-	TGTGCCAGCAGTTTAACAGGGGGTTTCTACGAGCAGTACTTC	CASSLTGGFYEQYF
TRBD1	TRBJ1-1	TRBV4-3	-	TGCGCCAGCAGCCCTGGGACAGCTTACACTGAAGCTTTCTTT	CASSPGTAYTEAFF
TRBD2	TRBJ2-5	TRBV5-1	-	TGCGCCAGCAGTTCCGGGGGGAATCAAGAGACCCAGTACTTC	CASSSGGNQETQYF
-	TRBJ2-2	TRBV19	-	TGTGCCAGTAGTATAGGGGGACACAACACCGGGGAGCTGTTTTTT	CASSIGGHNTGELFF
TRBD1	TRBJ2-7	TRBV5-4	-	TGTGCCAGCAGCTTGAAGGGGACAGGGAGGAACGAGCAGTACTTC	CASSLKGTGRNEQYF
TRBD1	TRBJ1-1	TRBV28	few	TGTGCCAGCAGTTCAACCAGGGGGAGGACTGAAGCTTTCTTT	CASSSTRGRTEAFF
-	TRBJ1-5	TRBV6-4	-	TGTGCCAGCAGGAGTGGACAGAGGCTGAGCAATCAGCCCCAGCATTTT	CASRSGQRLSNQPQHF
-	TRBJ1-2	TRBV19	few	TGTGCCAGTAGTCCACGTCTTTCGAGTTCGGCCCCGGGCTATGGCTACACCTTC	CASSPRLSSSAPGYGYTF
TRBD2	TRBJ2-3	TRBV11-3	-	TGTGCCAGCAGCCCATCGCCACTAGCGGAGCAGTATTTT	CASSPSPLAEQYF
TRBD1	TRBJ2-7	TRBV6-6	-	TGTGCCAGCAGTAAACCTGAGGGGGCTAGCTCCTACGAGCAGTACTTC	CASSKPEGASSYEQYF
-	TRBJ1-1	TRBV27	-	TGTGCCAGCAGTTCAGTACCGGGGGTCACTGAAGCTTTCTTT	CASSSVPGVTEAFF
-	TRBJ2-5	TRBV10-3	-	TGTGCCATCAGTTCGCAAGAGACCCAGTACTTC	CAISSQETQYF
-	TRBJ2-2	TRBV29-1	-	TGCAGCGTCACGACAGGCGCGAACACCGGGGAGCTGTTTTTT	CSVTTGANTGELFF
-	TRBJ1-3	TRBV5-1	-	TGCGCCAGCAGCTTGGGAACCGGGACAACTGGAAACACCATATATTTT	CASSLGTGTTGNTIYF
-	TRBJ2-7	TRBV4-2	-	TGTGCCAGCAGCCATGCCCCTGGTGGCGGGATGAGCTACGAGCAGTACTTC	CASSHAPGGGMSYEQYF
-	TRBJ1-3	TRBV30	-	TGTGCCTGGGAGACAGAGTGGAAAAACACCATATATTTT	CAWETEWKNTIYF
TRBD1	TRBJ2-5	TRBV27	-	TGTGCCAGCAGTTACGGGACAGGGGCCGAGACCCAGTACTTC	CASSYGTGAETQYF
TRBD1	TRBJ1-2	TRBV10-2	-	TGCGCCAGCAGTCGACAGGGGGCGTATAACTATGGCTACACCTTC	CASSRQGAYNYGYTF
-	TRBJ1-6	TRBV19	-	TGTGCCAGTATCGGGACACCGGATAATTCACCCCTCCACTTT	CASIGTPDNSPLHF